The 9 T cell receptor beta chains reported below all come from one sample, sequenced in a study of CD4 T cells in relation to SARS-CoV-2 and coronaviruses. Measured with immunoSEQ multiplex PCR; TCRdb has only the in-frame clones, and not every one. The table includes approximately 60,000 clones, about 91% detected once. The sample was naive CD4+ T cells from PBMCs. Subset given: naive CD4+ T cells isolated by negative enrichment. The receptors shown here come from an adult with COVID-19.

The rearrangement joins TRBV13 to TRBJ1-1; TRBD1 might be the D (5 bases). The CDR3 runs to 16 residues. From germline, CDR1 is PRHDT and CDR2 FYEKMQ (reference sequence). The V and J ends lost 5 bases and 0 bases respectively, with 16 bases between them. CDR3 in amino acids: CASSPSPGRMNTEAFF. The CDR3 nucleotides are TGTGCCAGCAGCCCTTCACCGGGACGGATGAACACTGAAGCTTTCTTT.

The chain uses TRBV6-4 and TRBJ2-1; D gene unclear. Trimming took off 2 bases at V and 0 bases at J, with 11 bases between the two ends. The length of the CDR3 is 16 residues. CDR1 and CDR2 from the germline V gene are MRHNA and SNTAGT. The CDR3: CASSDPTASSYNEQFF. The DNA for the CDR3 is TGTGCCAGCAGTGACCCGACTGCAAGCTCCTACAATGAGCAGTTCTTC.

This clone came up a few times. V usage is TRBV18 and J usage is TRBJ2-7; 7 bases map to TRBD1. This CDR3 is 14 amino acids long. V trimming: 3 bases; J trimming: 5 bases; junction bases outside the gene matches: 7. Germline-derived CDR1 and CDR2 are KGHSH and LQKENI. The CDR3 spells CASSPVTGPNEQYF. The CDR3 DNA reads TGTGCCAGCTCACCCGTGACAGGGCCCAACGAGCAGTACTTC.

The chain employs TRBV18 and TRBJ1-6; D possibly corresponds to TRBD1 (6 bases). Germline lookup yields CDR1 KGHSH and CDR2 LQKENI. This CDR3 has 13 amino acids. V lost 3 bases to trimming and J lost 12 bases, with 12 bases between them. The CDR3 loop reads CASSPIQGQPLHF. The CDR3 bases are TGTGCCAGCTCACCGATTCAGGGACAACCCCTCCACTTT.

CDR3 protein: CASSPIGQGTYGYTF. CDR3 DNA: TGTGCCAGCAGTCCTATTGGACAGGGAACCTATGGCTACACCTTC. The rearrangement joins TRBV28 to TRBJ1-2; 8 bases map to TRBD1. J gave up 4 bases and V 5 bases, and 9 bases lay outside the gene matches. CDR1 MDHEN and CDR2 SYDVKM come from the germline V gene. The CDR3 runs to 15 residues.

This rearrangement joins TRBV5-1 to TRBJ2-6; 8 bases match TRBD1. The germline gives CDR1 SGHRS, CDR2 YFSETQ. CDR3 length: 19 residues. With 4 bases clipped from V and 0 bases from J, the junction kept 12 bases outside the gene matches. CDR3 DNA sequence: TGCGCCAGCAGCGGAAGACAGGGGCAATTTGTCTCTGGGGCCAACGTCCTGACTTTC. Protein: CASSGRQGQFVSGANVLTF.

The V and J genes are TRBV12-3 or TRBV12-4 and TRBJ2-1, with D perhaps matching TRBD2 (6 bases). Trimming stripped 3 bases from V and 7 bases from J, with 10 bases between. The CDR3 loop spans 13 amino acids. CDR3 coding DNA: TGTGCCAGCAGTTTCGCAGGGAGGAATGAGCAGTTCTTC. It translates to CASSFAGRNEQFF.

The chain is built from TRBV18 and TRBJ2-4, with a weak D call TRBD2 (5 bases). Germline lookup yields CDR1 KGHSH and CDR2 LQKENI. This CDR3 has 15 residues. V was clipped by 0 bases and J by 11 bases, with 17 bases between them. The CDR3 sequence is CASSPPDSSAGFQYF. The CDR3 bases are TGTGCCAGCTCACCACCGGACTCCTCTGCTGGCTTTCAGTACTTC.

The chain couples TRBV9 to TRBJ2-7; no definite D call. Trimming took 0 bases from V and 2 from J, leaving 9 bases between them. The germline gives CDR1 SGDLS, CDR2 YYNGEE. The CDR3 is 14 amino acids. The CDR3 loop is CASSVDAYPYEQYF. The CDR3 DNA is TGTGCCAGCAGCGTAGATGCGTACCCCTACGAGCAGTACTTC. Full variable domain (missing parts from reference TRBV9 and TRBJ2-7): DSGVTQTPKHLITATGQRVTLRCSPRSGDLSVYWYQQSLDQGLQFLIQYYNGEERAKGNILERFSAQQFPDLHSELNLSSLELGDSALYFCASSVDAYPYEQYFGPGTRLTVT.